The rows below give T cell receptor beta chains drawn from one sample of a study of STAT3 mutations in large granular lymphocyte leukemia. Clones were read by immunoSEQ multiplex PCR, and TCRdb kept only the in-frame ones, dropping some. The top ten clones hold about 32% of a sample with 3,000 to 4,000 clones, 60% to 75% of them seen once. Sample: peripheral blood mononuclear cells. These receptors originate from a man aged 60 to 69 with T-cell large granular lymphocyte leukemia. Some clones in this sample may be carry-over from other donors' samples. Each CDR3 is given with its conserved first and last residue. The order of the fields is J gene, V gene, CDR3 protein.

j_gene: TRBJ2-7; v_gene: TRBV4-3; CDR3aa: CASSQDFGQLEQYF
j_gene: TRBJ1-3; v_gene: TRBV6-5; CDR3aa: CASSYSQAHSGNTIYF
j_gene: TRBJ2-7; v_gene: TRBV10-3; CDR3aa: CAISVGDRVYEQYF
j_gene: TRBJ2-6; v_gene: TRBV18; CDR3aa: CASSDIPVGQEYGANVLTF
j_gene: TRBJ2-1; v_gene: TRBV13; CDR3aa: CASSEGRDEQFF
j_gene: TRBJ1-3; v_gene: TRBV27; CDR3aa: CASSRQGSSGNTIYF
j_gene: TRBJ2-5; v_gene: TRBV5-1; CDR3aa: CASSIQLPTSGRFQETQYF
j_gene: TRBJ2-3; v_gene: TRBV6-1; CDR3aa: CASSNTDTQYF
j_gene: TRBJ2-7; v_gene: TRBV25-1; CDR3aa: CASNTANYEQYF
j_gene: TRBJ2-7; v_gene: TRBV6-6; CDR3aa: CASSYSRPIYEQYF
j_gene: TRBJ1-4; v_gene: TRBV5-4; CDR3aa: CASSLSAGSGREKLFF
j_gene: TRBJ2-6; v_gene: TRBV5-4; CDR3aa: CASKERANVLTF
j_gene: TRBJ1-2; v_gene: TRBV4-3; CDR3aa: CASSPSIPGSDTRGGYTF
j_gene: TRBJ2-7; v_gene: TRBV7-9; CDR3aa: CASSSASYEQYF
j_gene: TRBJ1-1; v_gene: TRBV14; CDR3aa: CASYSNTEAFF
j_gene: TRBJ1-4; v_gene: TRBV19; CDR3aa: CASTGQGGGEKLFF
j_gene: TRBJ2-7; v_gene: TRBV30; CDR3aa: CAWSVLGAEQYF
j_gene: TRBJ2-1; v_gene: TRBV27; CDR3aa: CASSLAIAGGPGNEQFF
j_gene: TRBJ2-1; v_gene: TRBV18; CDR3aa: CASSPSGSTYNEQFF
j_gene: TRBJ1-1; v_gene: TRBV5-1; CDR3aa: CASSGTETEAFF
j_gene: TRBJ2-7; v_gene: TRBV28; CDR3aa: CASSLLGSYEQYF
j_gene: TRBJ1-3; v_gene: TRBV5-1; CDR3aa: CASSPDPGVAGNTIYF
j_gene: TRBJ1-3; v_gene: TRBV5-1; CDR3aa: CASSSGTASGNTIYF
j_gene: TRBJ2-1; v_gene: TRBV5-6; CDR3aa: CASSLLAGGYNEQFF
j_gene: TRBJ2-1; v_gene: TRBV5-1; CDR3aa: CASSSRTGSYNEQFF
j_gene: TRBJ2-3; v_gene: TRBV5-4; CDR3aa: CASSLSPLPSTDTQYF
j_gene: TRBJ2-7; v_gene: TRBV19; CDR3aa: CASSIAAGGAWYEQYF
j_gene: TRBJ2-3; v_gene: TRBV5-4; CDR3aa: CASSLKLTDTQYF
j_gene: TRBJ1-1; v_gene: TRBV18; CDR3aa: CASSPVGGGTEAFF
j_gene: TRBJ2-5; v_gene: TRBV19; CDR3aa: CASSASGTVQETQYF
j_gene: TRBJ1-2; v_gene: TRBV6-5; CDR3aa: CASSYSAWGIDGYTF
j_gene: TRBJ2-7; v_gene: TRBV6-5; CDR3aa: CASSYYKGGEQYF
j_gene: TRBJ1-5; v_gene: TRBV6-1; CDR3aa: CASSETLIQHF
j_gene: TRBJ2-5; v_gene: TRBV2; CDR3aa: CASSARAGSQETQYF
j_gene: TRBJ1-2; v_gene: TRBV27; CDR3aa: CASSTSRDRGLYGYTF
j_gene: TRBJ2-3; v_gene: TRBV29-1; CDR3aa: CSVSDSNTDTQYF
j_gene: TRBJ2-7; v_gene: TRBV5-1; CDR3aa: CASSPWRTSGSYEQYF
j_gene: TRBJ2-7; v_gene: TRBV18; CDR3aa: CASSPNLGGQGLSEQYF
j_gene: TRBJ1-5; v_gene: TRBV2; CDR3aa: CASSEVRASNQPQHF
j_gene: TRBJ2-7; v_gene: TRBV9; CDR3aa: CASSVSGLGDEQYF
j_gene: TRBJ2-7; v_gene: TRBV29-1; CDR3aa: CSVRTGSHEQYF
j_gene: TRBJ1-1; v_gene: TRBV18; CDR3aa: CASSPLGANTEAFF
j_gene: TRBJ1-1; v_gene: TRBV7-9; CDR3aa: CASSFGQGLAEAFF
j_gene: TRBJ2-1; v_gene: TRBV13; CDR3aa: CASSSAGTSSYNEQFF
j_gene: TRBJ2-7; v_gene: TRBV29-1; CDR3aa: CSVVQGTYEQYF
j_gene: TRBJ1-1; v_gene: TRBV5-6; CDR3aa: CASSPGSLNTEAFF
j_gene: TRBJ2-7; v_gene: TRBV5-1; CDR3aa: CASSSGPSYEQYF
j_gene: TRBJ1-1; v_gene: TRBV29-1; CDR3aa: CSVTGGRHTEAFF
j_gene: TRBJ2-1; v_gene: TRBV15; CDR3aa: CATSREDNNEQFF
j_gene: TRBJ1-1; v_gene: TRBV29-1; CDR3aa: CSVPVRDRANTEAFF
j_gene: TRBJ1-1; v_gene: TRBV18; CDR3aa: CASSPLNQGATEAFF
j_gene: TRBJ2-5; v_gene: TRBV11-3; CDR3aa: CASSFGAGSETQYF
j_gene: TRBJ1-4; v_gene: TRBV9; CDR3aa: CASSVRGGTNEKLFF
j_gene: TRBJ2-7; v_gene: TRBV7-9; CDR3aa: CASSSSGRAYEQYF
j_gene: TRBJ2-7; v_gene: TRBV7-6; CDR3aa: CASSLGTGQGYYEQYF
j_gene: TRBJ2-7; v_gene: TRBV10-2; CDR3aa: CASSEPGTGDYEQYF
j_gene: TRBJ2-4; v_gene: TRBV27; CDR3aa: CASSPATNLGFIQYF
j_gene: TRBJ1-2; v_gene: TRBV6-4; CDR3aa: CASSTGTGSGYTF
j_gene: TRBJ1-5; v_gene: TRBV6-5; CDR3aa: CASSYSGTGGNQPQHF
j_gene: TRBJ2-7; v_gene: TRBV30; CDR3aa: CAWRGQGNYEQYF